The 27 T cell receptor beta chains below come from one sample, sequenced in a study of control samples from healthy donors and cancer patients. Libraries were prepared by immunoSEQ multiplex PCR; TCRdb keeps only in-frame clonotypes and omits some of them. The data contain fewer than 95,000 clones, around 86% of them singletons. The sequenced sample was blood. These receptors originate from a woman aged 45-60 years in good health.

CDR3 nucleotides: TGTGCCAGCAGTGAAGACAGGGGTCGATTTGGCTACACCTTC. It is translated as CASSEDRGRFGYTF. The genes are TRBV6-1 and TRBJ1-2, with 7 bases fitting TRBD1. V shed 1 base and J 7 bases; nucleotides not matched to a gene: 6. Germline V lookup: CDR1 MNHNS, CDR2 SASEGT. The CDR3 spans 14 residues.

This clone has only a few counts. The rearrangement joins TRBV9 to TRBJ1-2; D may be TRBD1 (6 bases). Looked up from germline, CDR1 is SGDLS and CDR2 is YYNGEE. This CDR3 is built from 13 residues. V gave up 6 bases and J gave up 1 base, with 10 bases separating them. CDR3 DNA sequence: TGTGCCAGCAACGGACAGTTTAACTATGGCTACACCTTC. Amino acids: CASNGQFNYGYTF.

The chain joins TRBV7-6 to TRBJ2-1, with a tentative D call TRBD2 (6 bases). V was clipped by 1 base and J by 8 bases, with 18 bases between them. Per the germline V gene, CDR1 is SGHVS and CDR2 is FNYEAQ. This CDR3 comprises 16 residues. The CDR3: CASSLDGLASPHEQFF. The CDR3 DNA sequence: TGTGCCAGCAGCTTAGATGGGCTAGCGAGCCCACATGAGCAGTTCTTC. Full variable domain (rest looked up from reference TRBV7-6 and TRBJ2-1): GAGVSQSPRYKVTKRGQDVALRCDPISGHVSLYWYRQALGQGPEFLTYFNYEAQQDKSGLPNDRFSAERPEGSISTLTIQRTEQRDSAMYRCASSLDGLASPHEQFFGPGTRLTVL.

J is TRBJ2-7 and V is TRBV11-3; no clear D gene. Germline V gene lookup returns CDR1 SGHNT and CDR2 YENEEA. This CDR3 is built from 15 residues. Trimming removed 2 bases from V and 1 base from J, with 12 bases in between. This CDR3 is CASSLNSDRSYEQYF. DNA of the CDR3: TGTGCCAGCAGCTTAAATTCGGACCGTTCCTACGAGCAGTACTTC.

The chain recombines TRBV11-3 with TRBJ2-2; 8 bases line up with TRBD1. V was clipped by 5 bases and J by 4 bases; unmatched bases: 9. The CDR3 extends over 16 amino acids. The germline V gene has CDR1 SGHNT and CDR2 YENEEA. The CDR3 sequence is CASSPDRGQSTGELFF. The CDR3 DNA is TGTGCCAGCAGCCCCGACAGGGGTCAAAGCACCGGGGAGCTGTTTTTT.

This clone has more than one count but fewer than ten. The rearrangement links TRBV6-5 to TRBJ1-6, with D possibly matching TRBD1 (6 bases). CDR1 and CDR2 from the germline V gene are MNHEY and SVGAGI. Trimming took off 8 bases at V and 9 bases at J, with 17 bases between the two ends. CDR3 size: 14 residues. This chain's CDR3 is CASVGGIRGSPLHF. The CDR3 DNA reads TGTGCCAGCGTTGGGGGTATCAGGGGTTCACCCCTCCACTTT.

About this clone: Because the CDR3's place on the DNA is in doubt, the DNA is left out and the CDR3 is given as listed by TCRdb. This chain joins TRBV6-2 or TRBV6-3 and TRBJ1-6. The V gene's germline CDR1 is MNHEY and CDR2 SVGEGT. The CDR3 is made up of 13 amino acids, end residues included. CDR3 region: CASSFLENSPLHF.

V is TRBV5-6 and J is TRBJ1-1, with 8 bases aligning to TRBD1. CDR3 length: 17 residues. Germline V gene sequence: CDR1 SGHDT, CDR2 YYEEEE. V lost 0 bases to trimming and J lost 6 bases; unmatched junction nucleotides: 13. CDR3 loop: CASSLVPRGRKVAEAFF. The CDR3 bases are TGTGCCAGCAGCTTGGTACCCAGGGGGCGTAAGGTCGCTGAAGCTTTCTTT. The complete variable domain, with remaining parts taken from reference TRBV5-6 and TRBJ1-1, reads DAGVTQSPTHLIKTRGQQVTLRCSPKSGHDTVSWYQQALGQGPQFIFQYYEEEERQRGNFPDRFSGHQFPNYSSELNVNALLLGDSALYLCASSLVPRGRKVAEAFFGQGTRLTVV.

Of note for this clone: The same CDR3 also results from other DNA sequences found in this sample. CDR3 DNA: TGTGCCAGCAGCTTCAGGACAGGAGGAACCTACGAGCAGTACTTC. Amino acids: CASSFRTGGTYEQYF. The chain couples TRBV11-3 to TRBJ2-7; 7 bases match TRBD1. Trimming at V came to 3 bases and at J to 2 bases, leaving 7 bases not matched to a gene. Germline CDR1 and CDR2: SGHNT and YENEEA. The CDR3 totals 15 residues.

This clone has a single count. In DNA, the CDR3 is TGTGCCAGCAGTTTTTCAGCGGCCAGGGGCGTCTATAATTCACCCCTCCACTTT. Translated, it gives CASSFSAARGVYNSPLHF. This chain uses TRBV28 with TRBJ1-6, with a weak D call TRBD1 (6 bases). The CDR3 spans 18 residues. V was trimmed by 3 bases and J by 3 bases, leaving 18 bases between them. Per the germline V gene, CDR1 is MDHEN and CDR2 is SYDVKM.

The chain uses TRBV10-3 and TRBJ1-1, with 7 bases matching TRBD1. In germline, CDR1 is ENHRY, CDR2 SYGVKD. Trimming took 6 bases from V and 4 from J; bases not matched to a gene: 8. The CDR3 is made up of 14 amino acids. CDR3 nucleotide sequence: TGTGCCATCAGCGCGGGACAGTATAGCACTGAAGCTTTCTTT. Translating it yields CAISAGQYSTEAFF.

The V and J genes are TRBV6-5 and TRBJ1-3; 7 bases fit TRBD1. V was pared by 11 bases and J by 0 bases, with 7 bases of the junction left unmatched. Germline CDR1 and CDR2: MNHEY and SVGAGI. The CDR3 is made up of 14 amino acids. CDR3 region: CASTGSGSGNTIYF. As DNA, the CDR3 is TGTGCCTCGACAGGGTCGGGCTCTGGAAACACCATATATTTT.

This rearrangement joins TRBV20-1 to TRBJ2-7, with 8 bases identical to TRBD2. The V gene's germline CDR1 is DFQATT and CDR2 SNEGSKA (reference sequence). The CDR3 consists of 16 residues. J lost 2 bases, V lost 3 bases, and 12 bases had no gene match. The CDR3: CSASREGGGFTYEQYF. In nucleotides, the CDR3 is TGCAGTGCTAGTCGGGAGGGGGGAGGATTCACCTACGAGCAGTACTTC.

The CDR3: CASSIESGRGVAGELFF. DNA of the CDR3: TGTGCCAGTAGTATAGAGAGCGGCAGGGGAGTCGCCGGGGAGCTGTTTTTT. V usage is TRBV19 and J usage is TRBJ2-2, with D perhaps TRBD1 (6 bases). Looked up from germline, CDR1 is LNHDA and CDR2 is SQIVND (reference sequence). V gave up 0 bases and J gave up 6 bases, with 17 bases separating them. This CDR3 region has 17 residues.

This chain connects TRBV27 to TRBJ2-5, with D maybe TRBD1 (6 bases). The CDR3 sequence is 16 residues long. Germline CDR1 reads MNHEY; CDR2 reads SMNVEV (reference sequence). Trimming pared 8 bases from V and 3 bases from J, leaving 22 bases between. In nucleotides, the CDR3 is TGTGCCAGCCACAGTCCCGGGTTGACAGGAGAAGAGACCCAGTACTTC. The encoded protein is CASHSPGLTGEETQYF.

This clone was counted only a few times. J is TRBJ2-4 and V is TRBV19; a weak D match, TRBD2 (5 bases). V shed 4 bases and J shed 3 bases, with 10 bases lying between them. Germline CDR1 and CDR2: LNHDA and SQIVND (reference sequence). This CDR3 has 14 residues. CDR3 in amino acids: CASSRGRGKNIQYF. As DNA, the CDR3 is TGTGCCAGTAGTAGAGGACGGGGCAAAAACATTCAGTACTTC.

The V and J genes are TRBV2 and TRBJ1-4; 9 nucleotides line up with TRBD1. CDR3 length: 14 residues. Per the germline V gene, CDR1 is SNHLY and CDR2 is FYNNEI. V shed 6 bases and J 3 bases; nucleotides not matched to a gene: 2. CDR3 DNA: TGTGCCAGCAGGAGGACAGGGGCTAATGAAAAACTGTTTTTT. Translating gives CASRRTGANEKLFF.

The rearrangement joins TRBV7-3 to TRBJ2-3, with 8 bases fitting TRBD2. V shed 5 bases and J 2 bases; nucleotides not matched to a gene: 9. The CDR3 runs to 16 residues. Germline CDR1 is SGHTA and CDR2 is FQGTGA. The CDR3: CASSPGGGPNTDTQYF. For the CDR3, the DNA is TGTGCCAGCAGCCCGGGCGGGGGGCCAAACACAGATACGCAGTATTTT.

Points on this clone: Other nucleotide sequences from this sample produce the same CDR3. This rearrangement joins TRBV24-1 to TRBJ2-3; 9 bases line up with TRBD1. The germline gives CDR1 KGHDR, CDR2 SFDVKD. The CDR3 contains 16 residues. V lost 4 bases to trimming and J lost 2 bases; unmatched junction nucleotides: 6. CDR3 sequence: CATSDPGTGNTDTQYF. The CDR3 DNA is TGTGCCACCAGTGACCCGGGGACAGGGAACACAGATACGCAGTATTTT.

V is TRBV6-2 or TRBV6-3 and J is TRBJ2-4; TRBD2 matches 9 bases. The V gene's germline CDR1 is MNHEY and CDR2 SVGEGT. With V trimmed by 2 bases and J by 1 base, 9 bases remained unmatched. This CDR3 is 18 amino acids long. Here the CDR3 DNA reads TGTGCCAGCAGTTACACCGTGTTGAGCGGGAGGGCCAAAAACATTCAGTACTTC. Translated: CASSYTVLSGRAKNIQYF.

The V call is TRBV15, the J call TRBJ2-5, with 8 bases lining up with TRBD1. In germline, CDR1 is LNHNV, CDR2 YYDKDF (reference sequence). Trimming at V came to 0 bases and at J to 5 bases, leaving 11 bases not matched to a gene. The CDR3 is 17 amino acids. The CDR3 loop reads CATSRDLAGGKSETQYF. In DNA form, the CDR3 reads TGTGCCACCAGCAGAGATCTAGCAGGGGGCAAATCGGAGACCCAGTACTTC.

The genes are TRBV4-3 and TRBJ2-6; D unresolved. The CDR3 has 20 amino acids. Trimming shortened V by 2 bases and J by 0 bases, and 20 bases separated the two germline ends. The germline CDR1 and CDR2 sequences are LGHNA and YSLEER. CDR3 in amino acids: CASSQTTRALLISGANVLTF. CDR3 sequence (DNA): TGCGCCAGCAGCCAAACCACGCGAGCCCTGCTTATCTCTGGGGCCAACGTCCTGACTTTC.

V is TRBV19 and J is TRBJ2-7, with D tentatively TRBD1 (5 bases). The CDR3 is 15 residues long. Germline-derived CDR1 and CDR2 are LNHDA and SQIVND (reference sequence). Trimming took off 0 bases at V and 0 bases at J, with 9 bases between the two ends. The CDR3: CASSIDIGVSYEQYF. CDR3 DNA sequence: TGTGCCAGTAGTATAGATATAGGGGTCTCCTACGAGCAGTACTTC.

The chain is built from TRBV9 and TRBJ2-1; D might be TRBD1 or TRBD2, each matching 5 bases. Germline CDR1 and CDR2: SGDLS and YYNGEE. Between the trimmed V and J ends, which lost 5 bases and 4 bases, there was a span of 16 bases. This CDR3 is 15 amino acids long. CDR3 DNA sequence: TGTGCCAGCAGTGCCGGGGCCGCACCTTACAATGAGCAGTTCTTC. Amino acid sequence: CASSAGAAPYNEQFF.

The chain is built from TRBV11-2 and TRBJ2-3; TRBD2 aligns across 15 bases. CDR1 and CDR2 from the germline V gene are SGHAT and FQNNGV. The CDR3 sequence is 19 residues long. The trim removed 1 base at V and 1 base at J, leaving 6 bases unmatched. In DNA form, the CDR3 reads TGTGCCAGCAGCTTAGCCTGGACTAGCGGGGGGGAACGCACAGATACGCAGTATTTT. This encodes CASSLAWTSGGERTDTQYF. Full variable domain (outside the CDR3, taken from reference TRBV11-2 and TRBJ2-3): EAGVAQSPRYKIIEKRQSVAFWCNPISGHATLYWYQQILGQGPKLLIQFQNNGVVDDSQLPKDRFSAERLKGVDSTLKIQPAKLEDSAVYLCASSLAWTSGGERTDTQYFGPGTRLTVL.

The CDR3 reads CASSKGTDTQYF. For the CDR3, the DNA is TGCGCCAGCAGCAAAGGCACAGATACGCAGTATTTT. The chain joins TRBV5-1 to TRBJ2-3; no definite D call. V was trimmed by 4 bases and J by 1 base, leaving 4 bases between them. Germline values: CDR1 SGHRS, CDR2 YFSETQ. The CDR3 totals 12 residues.

Here the CDR3 reads CASSQDPGASTGELFF. The CDR3 DNA is TGCGCCAGCAGCCAAGACCCGGGGGCGAGCACCGGGGAGCTGTTTTTT. This chain connects TRBV4-1 to TRBJ2-2, with D perhaps TRBD1 or TRBD2 (6 bases each). The V end was cut by 0 bases, the J end by 4 bases, with 12 bases between. The germline V gene encodes CDR1 MGHRA and CDR2 YSYEKL. This CDR3 has 16 amino acids.